This T cell receptor beta chain came from a study of molecular identifiers for immune sequencing clone quantification. V lost 7 bases, J lost 7 bases, and 7 bases stayed unmatched. CDR1 and CDR2 from the germline V gene are SQVTM and ANQGSEA. The CDR3 spans 14 residues. TCRdb passed the PCR reads through MiXCR, listing each CDR3 protein once. This table holds around 320,000 distinct CDR3 sequences, roughly a quarter found once. This clonotype occurred many times. This TCR came from a human donor in good health. Some libraries in this study had Jurkat cell RNA spiked in. The sequenced sample consisted of naive CD8+ T cells from blood, with Jurkat cell RNA spiked in. Subset given: FACS-sorted CD8+CD4-CCR7+CD45RA+ naive T cells. The chain uses TRBV29-1 and TRBJ2-1; TRBD2 aligns across 13 bases. This chain's CDR3 is CSAEGLAGDNEQFF. The DNA for the CDR3 is TGCAGCGCCGAAGGACTAGCGGGAGATAATGAGCAGTTCTTC.